The 11 T cell receptor beta chains reported below all come from one sample, sequenced in a study of graft-versus-host responses after intestinal transplantation (dated by TCRdb to the early 2020s). Receptor libraries were prepared by the immunoSEQ multiplex PCR assay. The source is immuneACCESS, and TCRdb retained only in-frame sequences with V and J called. Part of the clones is not carried over; for the studies checked, unresolved V genes explain less than half of this, and the remainder is unexplained. The sample table records 1,500 to 2,000 clones; roughly 40% of these occur just once. The ten largest clones represent approximately 9% of the sample. This specimen's time point label, per the study, means: cells obtained before transplantation from donor or recipient. Mixed lymphocyte reactions plated around 200,000 CFSE-labeled pre-transplant responders with around 200,000 irradiated violet-dye-labeled stimulators and were cultured for about 6 days.

Sequencing was performed on alloreactive CD8+ T cells from a mixed lymphocyte reaction culture, taken before transplantation. The label giving this sample's cell subset or site can be read as: CFSE-low proliferating T cells sorted from approximately 6-day pre-transplant mixed lymphocyte reaction (GvH or HvG direction). The receptor set was obtained from a human patient who was an organ donor for intestinal transplantation.

With regard to this clone: Relative to the germline gene, one junction end is altered; a read error may explain this. The gene calls are TRBV11-2 and TRBJ2-7; maybe TRBD2 (7 bases). The CDR3 is made up of 14 amino acids. Per germline, CDR1 SGHAT and CDR2 FQNNGV. The CDR3, as DNA: TGCGCCAGCAGCCAAGATAGGGGGGGCTACGAGCAGTACTTC. Protein product: CASSQDRGGYEQYF.

This clone has only a few counts. V usage is TRBV4-3 and J usage is TRBJ2-7; 8 bases line up with TRBD1. From germline, CDR1 is LGHNA and CDR2 YSLEER. The ends lost 2 bases at V and 0 bases at J; junction bases unmatched: 6. This CDR3 is 16 amino acids long. This CDR3 is CASSQYQTGASYEQYF. The CDR3 coding sequence is TGCGCCAGCAGCCAATACCAGACAGGGGCCTCCTACGAGCAGTACTTC.

The chain uses TRBV27 and TRBJ2-3; 9 nucleotides line up with TRBD2. V gave up 2 bases and J gave up 4 bases; unmatched junction bases: 1. The CDR3 contains 14 residues. The germline V gene encodes CDR1 MNHEY and CDR2 SMNVEV (reference sequence). The CDR3 DNA reads TGTGCCAGCAGTTTAGCGGGGGGGCCAGATACGCAGTATTTT. Amino acids: CASSLAGGPDTQYF.

The V call is TRBV4-2, the J call TRBJ1-2; D is undetermined. V was pared by 3 bases and J by 0 bases, with 17 bases between. The V gene's germline CDR1 is LGHNA and CDR2 YNFKEQ. This CDR3 is 17 amino acids long. The CDR3 DNA reads as TGTGCCAGCAGCCAGACCCCGGACGGATATACTAACTATGGCTACACCTTC. Translating it yields CASSQTPDGYTNYGYTF.

The chain is built from TRBV9 and TRBJ2-1; 10 bases are a match to TRBD2. V shed 4 bases, J shed 10 bases, and the junction held 11 bases outside the gene matches. CDR1 is SGDLS and CDR2 is YYNGEE in the germline V gene. The CDR3 is 15 amino acids. CDR3 bases: TGTGCCAGCAGCCAAGACCCAGCGGGGGGGAGGGAGCAGTTCTTC. This encodes CASSQDPAGGREQFF.

This clone was found a few times. This chain connects TRBV9 to TRBJ2-5; D remains ambiguous. CDR3 length: 14 amino acids. Germline CDR1 reads SGDLS; CDR2 reads YYNGEE. V lost 0 bases and J lost 1, with 7 bases in between. The CDR3 DNA reads TGTGCCAGCAGCGTAGTGGGGTCCCAAGAGACCCAGTACTTC. It specifies CASSVVGSQETQYF.

Relative to its sample, this clone is large. This sequence joins TRBV6-5 and TRBJ2-1; D not resolved. This CDR3 spans 14 amino acids. V shed 6 bases and J shed 0 bases, with 9 bases lying between them. Per the germline V gene, CDR1 is MNHEY and CDR2 is SVGAGI. CDR3 sequence (DNA): TGTGCCAGCAGACCTGGAAGCTCCTACAATGAGCAGTTCTTC. Amino acids: CASRPGSSYNEQFF.

The gene calls are TRBV27 and TRBJ2-7, with TRBD2 matching over 9 bases. The CDR3 length is 14 residues. The trim removed 4 bases at V and 4 bases at J, leaving 5 bases unmatched. Germline CDR1 and CDR2: MNHEY and SMNVEV (reference sequence). The CDR3 DNA follows: TGTGCCAGCAGTTCCACGGGACTAGCATACGAGCAGTACTTC. This codes for CASSSTGLAYEQYF.

J is TRBJ2-1 and V is TRBV10-3; D tentatively reads TRBD1 or TRBD2 (5 bases each). The CDR3 runs 14 residues. V was trimmed by 7 bases and J by 0 bases, leaving 10 bases between them. Per germline, CDR1 ENHRY and CDR2 SYGVKD. Here the CDR3 reads CAIMRGDSYNEQFF. CDR3 bases: TGTGCCATCATGAGAGGGGACTCCTACAATGAGCAGTTCTTC.

By share, this clone counts as large (0.1 to 1%). The CDR3 reads CASSQVFGTEAFF. Written as DNA, the CDR3 is TGCGCCAGCAGCCAAGTATTCGGCACTGAAGCTTTCTTT. The V and J genes are TRBV4-1 and TRBJ1-1; D unclear. Germline CDR1 and CDR2: MGHRA and YSYEKL. The CDR3 consists of 13 residues. Trimming removed 1 base from V and 4 bases from J, with 7 bases in between.

The chain combines TRBV27 with TRBJ2-1; D uncertain. Trimming took off 4 bases at V and 7 bases at J, with 5 bases between the two ends. Germline V gene lookup returns CDR1 MNHEY and CDR2 SMNVEV (reference sequence). CDR3 length: 11 residues. This CDR3 is CASSYGNEQFF. In DNA, the CDR3 is TGTGCCAGCAGTTACGGTAATGAGCAGTTCTTC.